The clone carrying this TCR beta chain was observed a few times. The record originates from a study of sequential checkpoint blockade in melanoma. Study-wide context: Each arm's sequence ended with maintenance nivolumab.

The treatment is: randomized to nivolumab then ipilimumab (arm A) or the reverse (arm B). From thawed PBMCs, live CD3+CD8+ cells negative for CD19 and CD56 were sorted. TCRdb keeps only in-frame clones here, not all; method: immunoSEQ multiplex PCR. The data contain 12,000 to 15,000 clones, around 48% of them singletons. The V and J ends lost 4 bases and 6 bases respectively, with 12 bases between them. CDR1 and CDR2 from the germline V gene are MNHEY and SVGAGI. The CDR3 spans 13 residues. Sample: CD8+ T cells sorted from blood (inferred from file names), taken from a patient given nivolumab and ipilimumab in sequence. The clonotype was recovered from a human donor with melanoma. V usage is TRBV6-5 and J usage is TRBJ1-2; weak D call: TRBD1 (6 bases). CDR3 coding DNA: TGTGCCAGCAGTTGGGACACCAAAAATGGCTACACCTTC. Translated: CASSWDTKNGYTF.